These 6 T cell receptor beta chains were all obtained from the same sample, sequenced in a study of blood T cell repertoires in COVID-19. This table comes from immunoSEQ multiplex PCR, and its TCRdb copy is limited to in-frame clones, with some not included. This table holds about 240,000 clones, about 87% found once. Sequenced input: peripheral blood. The receptors originated from an older woman with active or convalescent COVID-19.

The CDR3: CSVGLTGLGSEAFF. CDR3 coding DNA: TGCAGCGTGGGCCTGACAGGATTGGGATCTGAAGCTTTCTTT. The genes are TRBV29-1 and TRBJ1-1; weak D call: TRBD1 (6 bases). This CDR3 contains 14 residues. Germline V gene lookup returns CDR1 SQVTM and CDR2 ANQGSEA. Trimming left V 6 bases short and J 6 bases short, with 20 bases between.

The gene calls are TRBV18 and TRBJ2-2; a weak D match, TRBD2 (6 bases). This CDR3 comprises 16 residues. Germline-derived CDR1 and CDR2 are KGHSH and LQKENI. Trimming pared 0 bases from V and 4 bases from J, leaving 12 bases between. As DNA, the CDR3 is TGTGCCAGCTCACCACCCGGTAGGGGAGGCACCGGGGAGCTGTTTTTT. This encodes CASSPPGRGGTGELFF.

The V and J genes are TRBV28 and TRBJ1-2; 10 bases match TRBD1. The CDR3 has 14 amino acids. From germline, CDR1 is MDHEN and CDR2 SYDVKM. Unmatched junction bases numbered 8, after V lost 6 bases and J lost 7 bases. The CDR3 DNA reads TGTGCCAGCAGCGCCGGGACAGGGGTGGGTGGCTACACCTTC. Amino acid sequence: CASSAGTGVGGYTF.

This chain connects TRBV18 to TRBJ2-1, with 10 bases aligning to TRBD1. J was trimmed by 8 bases and V by 3 bases; bases with no gene match: 13. From germline, CDR1 is KGHSH and CDR2 LQKENI. This CDR3 has 17 amino acids. As DNA, the CDR3 is TGTGCCAGCTCACCTAACGCGGGACAGGGGTTTTTCGATGAGCAGTTCTTC. This translates into CASSPNAGQGFFDEQFF.

The genes are TRBV6-1 and TRBJ1-5; D not resolved. V was clipped by 1 base and J by 6 bases, with 10 bases between them. The CDR3 runs to 14 residues. Germline V gene sequence: CDR1 MNHNS, CDR2 SASEGT. CDR3 nucleotides: TGTGCCAGCAGTGAAGGGGGAGTGACTCAGCCCCAGCATTTT. Translating it yields CASSEGGVTQPQHF.

The sample holds one count of this clone. V usage is TRBV2 and J usage is TRBJ1-1; 8 bases map to TRBD1. Trimming removed 5 bases from V and 5 bases from J; junction bases left unmatched: 7. Germline V CDR1 and CDR2: SNHLY, FYNNEI. The CDR3 length is 14 residues. CDR3 DNA: TGTGCCAGCAGTTTACAGGGGGTACGGACTGAAGCTTTCTTT. It yields the protein CASSLQGVRTEAFF.